Each of the 6 T cell receptor beta chains below was sequenced from the same sample in a study of cytomegalovirus exposure and HLA in healthy donors. 13 Jbeta primers and 60 Vbeta primers were used for the PCR. Method: immunoSEQ multiplex PCR; TCRdb's copy keeps in-frame clones and lacks some. The data contain fewer than 120,000 clones, 65% to 80% of them singletons. Material for sequencing was PBMCs. The receptors derive from a man younger than 45 in good health and CMV-seropositive.

This clone was found once. The chain recombines TRBV30 with TRBJ2-7, with no clear D. The CDR3 runs to 11 residues. The germline gives CDR1 GTSNPN, CDR2 SVGIG (reference sequence). Trimming removed 4 bases from V and 0 bases from J, with 4 bases in between. CDR3 nucleotides: TGTGCCTGGACGGGCTCCTACGAGCAGTACTTC. Amino acid sequence: CAWTGSYEQYF. The whole variable domain, filled in from reference TRBV30 and TRBJ2-7, reads SQTIHQWPATLVQPVGSPLSLECTVEGTSNPNLYWYRQAAGRGLQLLFYSVGIGQISSEVPQNLSASRPQDRQFILSSKKLLLSDSGFYLCAWTGSYEQYFGPGTRLTVT.

This clone appeared once. This chain joins TRBV6-6 and TRBJ1-2, with D tentatively TRBD1 (5 bases). V lost 8 bases to trimming and J lost 3 bases, with 19 bases between them. CDR3 length: 15 amino acids. Germline loops: CDR1 MNHNY, CDR2 SVGAGI (reference sequence). CDR3 in amino acids: CASLDNRSGDYGYTF. CDR3 bases: TGTGCCAGCCTGGACAATCGCTCTGGGGACTATGGCTACACCTTC.

This clone was seen just once. V and J are TRBV4-1 and TRBJ2-7; tentative D call: TRBD2 (6 bases). Trimming stripped 0 bases from V and 4 bases from J, with 19 bases between. The CDR3 consists of 17 residues. Germline CDR1 reads MGHRA; CDR2 reads YSYEKL. CDR3 loop: CASSQEAAGQGGYEQYF. The CDR3 DNA reads as TGCGCCAGCAGCCAAGAGGCGGCGGGCCAGGGAGGATACGAGCAGTACTTC.

This clone was found once. The chain couples TRBV18 to TRBJ2-5, with a tentative D call TRBD1 (5 bases). V was shortened by 6 bases and J by 5 bases, with 13 bases between the two germline ends. The CDR3 runs 13 residues. Germline V CDR1 and CDR2: KGHSH, LQKENI. The CDR3 DNA sequence: TGTGCCAGCTCGTCAGGGTTTGCGGAGACCCAGTACTTC. It specifies CASSSGFAETQYF.

The genes are TRBV5-1 and TRBJ1-4; TRBD1 agrees at 10 bases. Germline lookup yields CDR1 SGHRS and CDR2 YFSETQ. Unmatched junction bases numbered 4, after V lost 4 bases and J lost 7 bases. CDR3 length equals 14 residues. The CDR3 nucleotides are TGCGCCAGCAGCCCGACAGGGGGCCTTGAAAAACTGTTTTTT. Residues: CASSPTGGLEKLFF.

This clone has only a few counts. The chain has TRBV7-4 and TRBJ2-5, with D possibly TRBD1 on 6 matching bases. V was trimmed by 6 bases and J by 0 bases, leaving 17 bases between them. Germline V CDR1 and CDR2: SGHVT, SQSDAQ. This CDR3 contains 16 residues. CDR3 region: CASSPYGAGDQETQYF. Here the CDR3 DNA reads TGTGCCAGCAGTCCCTATGGGGCAGGGGACCAAGAGACCCAGTACTTC.